This T cell receptor (beta chain) appears in the sequencing data of a study of cytomegalovirus exposure and HLA in healthy donors. With 60 Vbeta and 13 Jbeta primers, the PCR was carried out. Data came from immunoSEQ multiplex PCR; TCRdb stores just in-frame clones and leaves some out. The data show roughly 150,000 clones, about 85% seen once. General study results and limits: It was confirmed in vitro that three of the CMV-associated chains were specific for CMV antigens. The sole available immune exposure information was CMV serostatus. A later analysis showed HLA-associated TCR beta chains outstripping equally common others in clonal expansion.

The length of the CDR3 is 12 residues. From germline, CDR1 is SGHDN and CDR2 FVKESK. V dropped 1 base and J dropped 3 bases, with 4 bases sitting between them. A word on this clone: Its antigen is still unknown.

This chain connects TRBV14 to TRBJ2-7; D gene uncertain. The specimen was PBMCs. This TCR derives from a woman aged 18-35 years in good health and CMV-seronegative. In nucleotides, the CDR3 is TGTGCCAGCAGCCAAGCGGGCTACGAGCAGTACTTC. As protein: CASSQAGYEQYF.